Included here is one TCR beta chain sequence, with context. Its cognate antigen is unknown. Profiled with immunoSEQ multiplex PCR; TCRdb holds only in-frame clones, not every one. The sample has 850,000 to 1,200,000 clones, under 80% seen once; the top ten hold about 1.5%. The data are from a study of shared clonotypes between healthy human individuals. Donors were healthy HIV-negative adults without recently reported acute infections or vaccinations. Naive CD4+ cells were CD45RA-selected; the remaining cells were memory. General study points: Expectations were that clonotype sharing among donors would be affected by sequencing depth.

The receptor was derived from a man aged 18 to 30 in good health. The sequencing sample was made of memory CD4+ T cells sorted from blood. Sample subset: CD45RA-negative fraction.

The CDR3 here is CASSSLQGQDTGELFF. The CDR3 region has the DNA TGCGCCAGCAGCTCCCTCCAGGGACAGGACACCGGGGAGCTGTTTTTT. The chain uses TRBV4-3 and TRBJ2-2; 8 bases match TRBD1. Trimming removed 5 bases from V and 3 bases from J; junction bases left unmatched: 8. Germline-derived CDR1 and CDR2 are LGHNA and YSLEER. CDR3 length: 16 amino acids.